This TCR beta chain was recorded in a study of neurological immune-mediated disorders. TCRdb ran MiXCR on the 5' RACE reads and lists one entry per CDR3 protein. Of about 10,000 distinct CDR3 sequences listed, about 23% were seen once; the top ten hold about 13%. This clonotype was seen once. This TCR was sampled from a woman in her 40s with multiple sclerosis. Sequencing was performed on CD8+ T cells from blood.

CDR3 sequence: CASSRGGLYEQYF. The CDR3 DNA reads TGTGCCAGCAGTAGGGGGGGTTTATACGAGCAGTACTTC. This chain joins TRBV28 and TRBJ2-7; D is perhaps TRBD2 (7 bases). With 5 bases removed from V and 4 bases from J, the gap between germline ends came to 12 bases. CDR3 length: 13 amino acids. Germline V gene lookup returns CDR1 MDHEN and CDR2 SYDVKM. Combining the CDR3 with reference TRBV28 and TRBJ2-7 gives the whole variable domain DVKVTQSSRYLVKRTGEKVFLECVQDMDHENMFWYRQDPGLGLRLIYFSYDVKMKEKGDIPEGYSVSREKKERFSLILESASTNQTSMYLCASSRGGLYEQYFGPGTRLTVT.